This T cell receptor (beta chain) derives from a study of siplizumab effects on memory and regulatory T cells. Notes on the study in general: Confirmation was lacking for the suppressive function of proliferating Tregs derived from siplizumab cultures.

Assaying covered about 10^5 TCR templates per sample. Here immunoSEQ multiplex PCR was the method, and the copy in TCRdb shows in-frame clones only, minus some. The table shows over 70,000 clones, with approximately 95% occurring only once. In regard to this clone: Its target is not known.

V lost 5 bases and J lost 10; bases outside the gene matches: 8. CDR3 length: 15 amino acids. Germline CDR1 and CDR2: PRHDT and FYEKMQ (reference sequence). The sequence derives from a human donor in good health. The V and J genes are TRBV13 and TRBJ1-6; TRBD1 matches at 10 bases. Material: CD8+ T cells sorted from blood. The CDR3 here is CASSNRQGAWSPLHF. The CDR3 DNA reads TGTGCCAGCAGCAACCGACAGGGGGCTTGGTCACCCCTCCACTTT.